This TCR beta chain was retrieved from a study of T-cell reconstitution after alpha-beta-depleted transplantation in children. Construction of the TCRbeta library involved unique molecular identifiers. TCRdb reanalysed the PCR reads using MiXCR and keeps one entry per CDR3 protein. The sample yields 200,000 to 250,000 distinct CDR3 sequences, 8% to 9.5% seen once. In its sample, this clonotype was seen a few times. The sample here was PBMCs from the stem cell graft donor, taken from the stem cell graft. The sequence derives from a human donor who donated a stem cell graft to a child with acute lymphoblastic leukemia.

Written as DNA, the CDR3 is TGCAGTGCTAGTGGAGGCGGAGGGGGGTACACCGGGGAGCTGTTTTTT. Its protein is CSASGGGGGYTGELFF. The rearrangement joins TRBV20-1 to TRBJ2-2; perhaps D is TRBD1 or TRBD2 (6 bases each). The V gene lost 3 bases and the J gene lost 3 bases, with 17 bases spanning the gap. Germline V gives CDR1 DFQATT, CDR2 SNEGSKA (reference sequence). The CDR3 is 16 residues long.